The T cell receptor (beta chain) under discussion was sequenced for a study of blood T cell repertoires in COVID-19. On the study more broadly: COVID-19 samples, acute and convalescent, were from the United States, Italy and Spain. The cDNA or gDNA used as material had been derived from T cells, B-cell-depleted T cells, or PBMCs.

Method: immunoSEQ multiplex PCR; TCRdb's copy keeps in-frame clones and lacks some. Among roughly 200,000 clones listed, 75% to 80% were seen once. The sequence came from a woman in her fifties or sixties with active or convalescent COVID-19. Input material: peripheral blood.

The CDR3 nucleotides read TGTGCCAGCAGCCAAGGACTAGCGGGGGGTACCGGGTACGAGCAGTACTTC. Its translation is CASSQGLAGGTGYEQYF. This chain joins TRBV4-2 and TRBJ2-7, with 13 bases lining up with TRBD2. CDR1 LGHNA and CDR2 YNFKEQ come from the germline V gene. CDR3 length: 17 amino acids. V gave up 1 base and J gave up 4 bases; unmatched junction bases: 7.